This is a list of T cell receptor beta chains from one sample in a study of T cell responses to AZD1222 COVID-19 vaccine. Clones were read by immunoSEQ multiplex PCR, and TCRdb kept only the in-frame ones, dropping some. There are over 150,000 clones in the sample; roughly nine tenths occur only once, and under 20% lies in the top ten. The source material was peripheral blood, sampled on day 0 of AZD1222 vaccination. The receptors originated from an adult in good health. Each CDR3 is given with its conserved first and last residue. Fields, in order: clone size, V gene, D gene, J gene, CDR3 DNA, CDR3 protein. D genes are given only for firm matches. The size of a clone is reported for some rows only, either as once, few or many, or as a class for expanded clones.

abundance: .; v_gene: TRBV6-5; d_gene: TRBD1; j_gene: TRBJ2-1; CDR3nt: TGTGCCAGCAGTCAGGGGGTCCCACGCAATGAGCAGTTCTTC; CDR3aa: CASSQGVPRNEQFF
abundance: .; v_gene: TRBV6-5; d_gene: .; j_gene: TRBJ2-4; CDR3nt: TGTGCCAGCAGTTACTCCGAGGTAGCCAAAAACATTCAGTACTTC; CDR3aa: CASSYSEVAKNIQYF
abundance: .; v_gene: TRBV7-2; d_gene: TRBD1; j_gene: TRBJ1-4; CDR3nt: TGTGCCAGCAGCTCTCCGGGACAGACTAATGAAAAACTGTTTTTT; CDR3aa: CASSSPGQTNEKLFF
abundance: .; v_gene: TRBV10-3; d_gene: .; j_gene: TRBJ2-5; CDR3nt: TGTGCCACGGGACGGGATCAAGAGACCCAGTACTTC; CDR3aa: CATGRDQETQYF
abundance: .; v_gene: TRBV27; d_gene: .; j_gene: TRBJ1-1; CDR3nt: TGTGCCAGCAGTTTAAGTTGGGGCAACACTGAAGCTTTCTTT; CDR3aa: CASSLSWGNTEAFF
abundance: .; v_gene: TRBV3-1/TRBV3-2; d_gene: TRBD1; j_gene: TRBJ2-5; CDR3nt: TGTGCCAGCAGCCAAGCGGCAGGGGGTAGGGAGACCCAGTACTTC; CDR3aa: CASSQAAGGRETQYF
abundance: .; v_gene: TRBV5-1; d_gene: TRBD2; j_gene: TRBJ2-7; CDR3nt: TGCGCCAGCAGCTTGGTAGCGGGAGGGCCAAACGAGCAGTACTTC; CDR3aa: CASSLVAGGPNEQYF
abundance: .; v_gene: TRBV9; d_gene: TRBD1; j_gene: TRBJ2-6; CDR3nt: TGTGCCAGCAGCGGCGGACAGGGGGCGAGAGGGGCCAACGTCCTGACTTTC; CDR3aa: CASSGGQGARGANVLTF
abundance: .; v_gene: TRBV7-3; d_gene: TRBD1; j_gene: TRBJ2-1; CDR3nt: TGTGCCAGCAGCCAAGGGACAGGGACGGGGAATGAGCAGTTCTTC; CDR3aa: CASSQGTGTGNEQFF
abundance: .; v_gene: TRBV5-1; d_gene: .; j_gene: TRBJ1-1; CDR3nt: TGCGCCAGCAGCCTGGGTACAGGGCTTATGAACACTGAAGCTTTCTTT; CDR3aa: CASSLGTGLMNTEAFF
abundance: .; v_gene: TRBV6-5; d_gene: .; j_gene: TRBJ2-1; CDR3nt: TGTGCCAGCCGTAGTGTGGGGAATGAGCAGTTCTTC; CDR3aa: CASRSVGNEQFF
abundance: once; v_gene: TRBV19; d_gene: .; j_gene: TRBJ2-7; CDR3nt: TGTGCCAGTGGCAGGGCGTACGAGCAGTACTTC; CDR3aa: CASGRAYEQYF
abundance: .; v_gene: TRBV3-1/TRBV3-2; d_gene: .; j_gene: TRBJ1-5; CDR3nt: TGTGCCAGCAGCCAAGACCGTACAGGGATAAATCAGCCCCAGCATTTT; CDR3aa: CASSQDRTGINQPQHF
abundance: once; v_gene: TRBV28; d_gene: .; j_gene: TRBJ1-1; CDR3nt: TGTGCCAGCAGTTTAGGGGGGGAGACTGAAGCTTTCTTT; CDR3aa: CASSLGGETEAFF
abundance: .; v_gene: TRBV5-1; d_gene: TRBD2; j_gene: TRBJ2-3; CDR3nt: TGCGCCAGCAGCTCCCCGGGACTAGCGGGAGGTGGGGATACGCAGTATTTT; CDR3aa: CASSSPGLAGGGDTQYF
abundance: .; v_gene: TRBV6-4; d_gene: TRBD2; j_gene: TRBJ2-1; CDR3nt: TGTGCCAGCAGTGACGGGACTAACAATGAGCAGTTCTTC; CDR3aa: CASSDGTNNEQFF
abundance: once; v_gene: TRBV9; d_gene: .; j_gene: TRBJ2-2; CDR3nt: TGTGCCAGCACTGGGGGTAGCGGTAACACCGGGGAGCTGTTTTTT; CDR3aa: CASTGGSGNTGELFF
abundance: once; v_gene: TRBV11-3; d_gene: TRBD1; j_gene: TRBJ1-1; CDR3nt: TGTGCCAGCAGCCGGGACAGTCTGAACACTGAAGCTTTCTTT; CDR3aa: CASSRDSLNTEAFF
abundance: .; v_gene: TRBV28; d_gene: .; j_gene: TRBJ1-2; CDR3nt: TGTGCCAGCAGTTCGGTAAAGGCCCTCTTCTTCTATGGCTACACCTTC; CDR3aa: CASSSVKALFFYGYTF
abundance: .; v_gene: TRBV6-5; d_gene: .; j_gene: TRBJ1-5; CDR3nt: TGTGCCAGCAGTTCCGCGACAGGCTTTGGCAATCAGCCCCAGCATTTT; CDR3aa: CASSSATGFGNQPQHF
abundance: .; v_gene: TRBV28; d_gene: TRBD1; j_gene: TRBJ2-5; CDR3nt: TGTGCCAGCAGCAGTACCTACGCGGGACAGGCCCAAGAGACCCAGTACTTC; CDR3aa: CASSSTYAGQAQETQYF
abundance: .; v_gene: TRBV20-1; d_gene: .; j_gene: TRBJ2-5; CDR3nt: TGCAGTGCTCAATTGAGGGCAGGCCAGTACTTC; CDR3aa: CSAQLRAGQYF
abundance: few; v_gene: TRBV6-2/TRBV6-3; d_gene: .; j_gene: TRBJ1-5; CDR3nt: TGTGCCAGCAGTTACGACGGGGCCGCGGCCGTTTCCAGCAATCAGCCCCAGCATTTT; CDR3aa: CASSYDGAAAVSSNQPQHF
abundance: .; v_gene: TRBV6-5; d_gene: .; j_gene: TRBJ1-2; CDR3nt: TGTGCCAGCAGTTACTTGGCGGTGGGGGGCTATGGCTACACCTTC; CDR3aa: CASSYLAVGGYGYTF
abundance: once; v_gene: TRBV5-1; d_gene: .; j_gene: TRBJ1-2; CDR3nt: TGCGCCAGCAGCTTTAACGGACGGGAAGGGCACACCTTC; CDR3aa: CASSFNGREGHTF
abundance: .; v_gene: TRBV19; d_gene: .; j_gene: TRBJ1-5; CDR3nt: TGTGCCAGTAGTATAAGGATATCGACAGCCAATCAGCCCCAGCATTTT; CDR3aa: CASSIRISTANQPQHF
abundance: .; v_gene: TRBV7-9; d_gene: .; j_gene: TRBJ2-2; CDR3nt: TGTGCCAGCAGCTTAGACCGGGGGTACACCGGGGAGCTGTTTTTT; CDR3aa: CASSLDRGYTGELFF
abundance: .; v_gene: TRBV6-4; d_gene: .; j_gene: TRBJ1-2; CDR3nt: TGTGCCAGCAGTGACTCCCCCCTGGGGCGGCGAGGGATCTATGGCTACACCTTC; CDR3aa: CASSDSPLGRRGIYGYTF
abundance: .; v_gene: TRBV6-1; d_gene: TRBD1; j_gene: TRBJ2-7; CDR3nt: TGTGCCAGCAGTGAGGGGACAGGGCCATACGAGCAGTACTTC; CDR3aa: CASSEGTGPYEQYF
abundance: .; v_gene: TRBV18; d_gene: TRBD1; j_gene: TRBJ2-7; CDR3nt: TGTGCCAGCTCATCCCAAGGACAGGCTACCTACGAGCAGTACTTC; CDR3aa: CASSSQGQATYEQYF
abundance: .; v_gene: TRBV5-1; d_gene: TRBD2; j_gene: TRBJ2-1; CDR3nt: TGCGCCAGCAGCGGCACTAGCGGGGGCCCAAATGAGCAGTTCTTC; CDR3aa: CASSGTSGGPNEQFF
abundance: .; v_gene: TRBV11-2; d_gene: .; j_gene: TRBJ1-4; CDR3nt: TGTGCCAGCAGCTACGGACAGCTCCCAACTAATGAAAAACTGTTTTTT; CDR3aa: CASSYGQLPTNEKLFF
abundance: .; v_gene: TRBV4-1; d_gene: .; j_gene: TRBJ1-2; CDR3nt: TGCGCCAGCAGCCAAGATCTACGAGGGCTCGGCTACACCTTC; CDR3aa: CASSQDLRGLGYTF
abundance: .; v_gene: TRBV19; d_gene: .; j_gene: TRBJ1-1; CDR3nt: TGTGCCAGTACCAACCGGCGGGGCAGGGAGCCTGAAGCTTTCTTT; CDR3aa: CASTNRRGREPEAFF
abundance: .; v_gene: TRBV20-1; d_gene: .; j_gene: TRBJ2-2; CDR3nt: TGCAGTGCTAGTTCCGGGGGAGCTCAGCCTCTCCCCGGGGAGCTGTTTTTT; CDR3aa: CSASSGGAQPLPGELFF
abundance: .; v_gene: TRBV24-1; d_gene: TRBD1; j_gene: TRBJ2-1; CDR3nt: TGTGCCACCAGTGACCGGACAGGTCCGAACAATGAGCAGTTCTTC; CDR3aa: CATSDRTGPNNEQFF
abundance: once; v_gene: TRBV4-3; d_gene: .; j_gene: TRBJ1-1; CDR3nt: TGCGCCAGCAGCCAGGACCTGACGGCAGACGCTTTCTTT; CDR3aa: CASSQDLTADAFF